Following are 21 T cell receptor beta chains from one sample sequenced in a study of blood T cell repertoires in COVID-19. Clones were sequenced by immunoSEQ multiplex PCR, and TCRdb holds only the in-frame ones, with some missing. There are tens of thousands of clones in the sample; about 83% occur only once, and approximately 40% lies in the top ten. The sample consisted of peripheral blood. The receptors were sampled from an elderly woman with acute or convalescent COVID-19.

The chain recombines TRBV5-1 with TRBJ1-3, with TRBD1 matching 8 bases. This CDR3 comprises 14 residues. V trimming: 2 bases; J trimming: 6 bases; junction bases outside the gene matches: 4. Germline V CDR1 and CDR2: SGHRS, YFSETQ. CDR3 residues: CASSFGQGTNTIYF. The CDR3, as DNA: TGCGCCAGCAGCTTCGGACAGGGTACAAACACCATATATTTT.

The chain couples TRBV5-8 to TRBJ1-3; D gene ambiguous. Germline V lookup: CDR1 SGHTS, CDR2 YDEGEE. There are 14 residues in the CDR3. Trimming shortened V by 2 bases and J by 1 base, and 7 bases separated the two germline ends. In DNA form, the CDR3 reads TGTGCCAGCAGCTTTCGACTATCTGGAAACACCATATATTTT. It is translated as CASSFRLSGNTIYF.

The V gene is TRBV27, the J gene TRBJ2-2; no clear D. Germline CDR1 MNHEY, CDR2 SMNVEV (reference sequence). The CDR3 loop spans 15 amino acids. V lost 0 bases to trimming and J lost 4 bases, with 9 bases between them. The CDR3 loop is CASSLSRRSTGELFF. CDR3 sequence (DNA): TGTGCCAGCAGTTTATCCAGGCGCTCCACCGGGGAGCTGTTTTTT.

About this clone itself: At one end the junction does not follow the germline gene, possibly because of a read error. The CDR3: CASSPTPGQGAHNSF. The CDR3 coding sequence is TGTGCCAGCAGTCCGACACCGGGACAGGGGGCACACAACTCCTTC. V is TRBV6-2 or TRBV6-3 and J is TRBJ1-2; 12 nucleotides line up with TRBD1. The CDR3 covers 15 residues. Germline V gene lookup returns CDR1 MNHEY and CDR2 SVGEGT.

The chain couples TRBV2 to TRBJ2-5; 7 nucleotides agree with TRBD1. There are 14 residues in the CDR3. V trimming: 5 bases; J trimming: 5 bases; junction bases outside the gene matches: 8. In germline, CDR1 is SNHLY, CDR2 FYNNEI. CDR3 sequence reads: CASSFLDRVETQYF. CDR3 in DNA: TGTGCCAGCAGTTTTCTTGACAGGGTTGAGACCCAGTACTTC. The full variable domain, rest sourced from reference TRBV2 and TRBJ2-5, is EPEVTQTPSHQVTQMGQEVILRCVPISNHLYFYWYRQILGQKVEFLVSFYNNEISEKSEIFDDQFSVERPDGSNFTLKIRSTKLEDSAMYFCASSFLDRVETQYFGPGTRLLVL.

The chain employs TRBV10-3 and TRBJ1-3; a possible D gene is TRBD1 (5 bases). V lost 4 bases, J lost 0 bases, and 13 bases lay in between. Germline V gene data show CDR1 as ENHRY and CDR2 as SYGVKD. The CDR3 has 16 residues. CDR3 in amino acids: CAISGGPANSGNTIYF. The CDR3 region has the DNA TGTGCCATCAGTGGGGGCCCAGCGAACTCTGGAAACACCATATATTTT.

The chain is built from TRBV27 and TRBJ2-5; TRBD1 is a possible D gene (5 bases). Trimming stripped 7 bases from V and 0 bases from J, with 6 bases between. The CDR3 contains 12 residues. Per the germline V gene, CDR1 is MNHEY and CDR2 is SMNVEV (reference sequence). The CDR3, as DNA: TGTGCCAGCAAGACAGACCAAGAGACCCAGTACTTC. It translates to CASKTDQETQYF.

V and J are TRBV9 and TRBJ2-5; D is perhaps TRBD1 (5 bases). Germline CDR1 and CDR2: SGDLS and YYNGEE. The CDR3 extends over 15 amino acids. The V end lost 4 bases, the J end lost 5 bases, and 18 bases lay between the germline ends. The CDR3 loop reads CASSFTGLHTETQYF. CDR3 DNA sequence: TGTGCCAGCAGCTTCACAGGCCTGCACACGGAGACCCAGTACTTC.

The chain has TRBV12-3 or TRBV12-4 and TRBJ1-4; the D is unclear. This CDR3 is 12 amino acids long. V was pared by 8 bases and J by 12 bases, with 16 bases between. Here the CDR3 reads CASGAPGEELFF. DNA for the CDR3: TGTGCCAGCGGAGCCCCCGGGGAGGAACTGTTTTTT.

This clone was seen more than once but under ten times. CDR3 protein: CASSPVLNSPLHF. The CDR3 coding sequence is TGTGCCAGCAGTCCCGTGTTAAATTCACCCCTCCACTTT. V and J are TRBV6-6 and TRBJ1-6; D remains ambiguous. The germline V gene encodes CDR1 MNHNY and CDR2 SVGAGI (reference sequence). The CDR3 is 13 amino acids. Trimming left V 5 bases short and J 7 bases short, with 9 bases between.

This chain connects TRBV25-1 to TRBJ2-1, with 10 bases that match TRBD2. V lost 9 bases to trimming and J lost 0 bases; unmatched junction nucleotides: 11. CDR1 is MGHDK and CDR2 is SYGVNS in the germline V gene. This CDR3 is built from 17 residues. Here the CDR3 DNA reads TGTGCCAGTCGGGCTAGCGGGGGCCAAAGCTCCTACAATGAGCAGTTCTTC. It is translated as CASRASGGQSSYNEQFF. The entire variable domain, with the rest obtained from reference TRBV25-1 and TRBJ2-1, is as follows: EADIYQTPRYLVIGTGKKITLECSQTMGHDKMYWYQQDPGMELHLIHYSYGVNSTEKGDLSSESTVSRIRTEHFPLTLESARPSHTSQYLCASRASGGQSSYNEQFFGPGTRLTVL.

The chain combines TRBV11-2 with TRBJ2-7; 7 bases fit TRBD1. The CDR3 has 15 amino acids. V was pared by 5 bases and J by 7 bases, with 14 bases of the junction left unmatched. CDR1 and CDR2 (germline): SGHAT, FQNNGV. The CDR3: CASSPTGQSTLEQYF. The CDR3 nucleotides read TGTGCCAGCAGCCCTACGGGACAGTCCACGCTGGAGCAGTACTTC.

This chain joins TRBV5-5 and TRBJ1-1; 7 positions agree with TRBD1. Germline CDR1 and CDR2: SGHKS and YYEKEE (reference sequence). The length of the CDR3 is 15 residues. Unmatched junction bases numbered 10, after V lost 4 bases and J lost 4 bases. The CDR3, as DNA: TGTGCCAGCAGCCCTAACCGACAGGGCGGCACTGAAGCTTTCTTT. It encodes CASSPNRQGGTEAFF.

This clone has only one observation. The rearrangement uses TRBV2 and TRBJ2-3; D is ambiguous. The CDR3 consists of 14 residues. CDR1 and CDR2 from the germline V gene are SNHLY and FYNNEI. The V end lost 6 bases, the J end lost 0 bases, and 10 bases lay between the germline ends. CDR3 sequence reads: CASSRSTSTDTQYF. CDR3 coding DNA: TGTGCCAGCAGCAGGTCCACTAGCACAGATACGCAGTATTTT.

J is TRBJ1-5 and V is TRBV6-2 or TRBV6-3; D ambiguous. Per germline, CDR1 MNHEY and CDR2 SVGEGT. CDR3 size: 15 residues. V was pared by 0 bases and J by 5 bases, with 11 bases between. The CDR3 protein is CASSYSRPGDQPQHF. The CDR3 DNA reads as TGTGCCAGCAGTTACTCTCGTCCCGGGGATCAGCCCCAGCATTTT.

This CDR3 reads CASSSLAEPTDTQYF. Written as DNA, the CDR3 is TGTGCCAGCAGCTCACTAGCGGAACCCACAGATACGCAGTATTTT. The rearrangement joins TRBV5-6 to TRBJ2-3; 8 bases align to TRBD2. The CDR3 has 15 residues. J was trimmed by 2 bases and V by 3 bases; bases with no gene match: 5. CDR1 SGHDT and CDR2 YYEEEE come from the germline V gene. Together with reference TRBV5-6 and TRBJ2-3, the CDR3 gives the full variable domain: DAGVTQSPTHLIKTRGQQVTLRCSPKSGHDTVSWYQQALGQGPQFIFQYYEEEERQRGNFPDRFSGHQFPNYSSELNVNALLLGDSALYLCASSSLAEPTDTQYFGPGTRLTVL.

The count of this clone is one. The chain has TRBV7-6 and TRBJ1-1; TRBD1 matches at 8 bases. The CDR3 contains 14 residues. Unmatched junction bases numbered 8, after V lost 5 bases and J lost 6 bases. Germline-derived CDR1 and CDR2 are SGHVS and FNYEAQ. The CDR3 DNA follows: TGTGCCAGCAGCCGCGGACAGGGTGGCGCTGAAGCTTTCTTT. Translated: CASSRGQGGAEAFF.

This clone was seen once. Written as DNA, the CDR3 is TGTGCCTGGAGTGCTTTGGGCAGCCTCAATTCACCCCTCCACTTT. This encodes CAWSALGSLNSPLHF. The chain links TRBV30 to TRBJ1-6; D gene uncertain. Germline CDR1 GTSNPN, CDR2 SVGIG (reference sequence). CDR3 length: 15 residues. V gave up 1 base and J gave up 7 bases, with 14 bases separating them.

V gene TRBV5-1 combines with J gene TRBJ1-1; the D gene is possibly TRBD1 (6 bases). V lost 0 bases to trimming and J lost 4 bases, with 13 bases between them. The CDR3 consists of 15 residues. Germline CDR1 reads SGHRS; CDR2 reads YFSETQ. CDR3 residues: CASSLESRGGTEAFF. CDR3 DNA sequence: TGCGCCAGCAGCTTGGAGTCCAGGGGTGGCACTGAAGCTTTCTTT. Together with reference TRBV5-1 and TRBJ1-1, the CDR3 gives the full variable domain: KAGVTQTPRYLIKTRGQQVTLSCSPISGHRSVSWYQQTPGQGLQFLFEYFSETQRNKGNFPGRFSGRQFSNSRSEMNVSTLELGDSALYLCASSLESRGGTEAFFGQGTRLTVV.

This clone has only one observation. The chain couples TRBV18 to TRBJ2-7, with TRBD1 matching 8 bases. The germline V gene has CDR1 KGHSH and CDR2 LQKENI. V shed 3 bases, J shed 5 bases, and the junction held 6 bases outside the gene matches. This CDR3 region has 14 residues. The CDR3 sequence: CASSPWTGRDEQYF. CDR3 nucleotide sequence: TGTGCCAGCTCACCCTGGACAGGGCGCGACGAGCAGTACTTC.

The chain joins TRBV5-5 to TRBJ2-5; 7 nucleotides agree with TRBD1. This CDR3 has 16 residues. The V and J ends lost 4 bases and 4 bases, in that order; junction bases with no gene match: 13. The germline V gene encodes CDR1 SGHKS and CDR2 YYEKEE (reference sequence). The CDR3 reads CASSGLRQGEGETQYF. In DNA form, the CDR3 reads TGTGCCAGCAGCGGGTTACGACAGGGAGAAGGAGAGACCCAGTACTTC.